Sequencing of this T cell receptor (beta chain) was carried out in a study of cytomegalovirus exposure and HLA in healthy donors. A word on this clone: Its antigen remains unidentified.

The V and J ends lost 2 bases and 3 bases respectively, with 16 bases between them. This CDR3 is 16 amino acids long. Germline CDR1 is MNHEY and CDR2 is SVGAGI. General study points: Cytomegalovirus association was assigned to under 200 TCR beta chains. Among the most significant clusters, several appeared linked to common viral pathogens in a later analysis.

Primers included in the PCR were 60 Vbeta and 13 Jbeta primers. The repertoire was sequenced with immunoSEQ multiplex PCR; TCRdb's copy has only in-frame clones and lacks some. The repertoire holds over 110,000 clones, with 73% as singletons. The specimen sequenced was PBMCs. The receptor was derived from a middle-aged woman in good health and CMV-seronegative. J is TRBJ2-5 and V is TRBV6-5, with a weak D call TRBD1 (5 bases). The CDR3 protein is CASSYMFGQGEETQYF. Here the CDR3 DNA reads TGTGCCAGCAGTTACATGTTCGGTCAGGGTGAAGAGACCCAGTACTTC.